Listed below are T cell receptor beta chains from one sample, sequenced in a study of blood T cell repertoires in COVID-19. The protocol was immunoSEQ multiplex PCR, while the TCRdb copy is restricted to in-frame clones and leaves out a portion. Of about 280,000 clones listed, approximately 90% are singletons. Specimen: PBMCs or T cells enriched from blood (not recorded which). These receptors all stem from a woman aged 25 to 39 with acute COVID-19. Each CDR3 is given with its conserved first and last residue. The D gene is left open where the match is weak. Clone size is given for some rows only: seen once, a few or many times, or a class if the clone is expanded.

d_call	v_call	j_call	clone_size	cdr3_nt	cdr3_aa
-	TRBV10-3	TRBJ1-2	-	TGTGCCATCAGTGAGTCATCAGGAGGCTATGGCTACACCTTC	CAISESSGGYGYTF
TRBD2	TRBV19	TRBJ2-5	-	TGTGCCAGTAAGGGGCGGGGACTAGCGGGGCAAGAGACCCAGTACTTC	CASKGRGLAGQETQYF
-	TRBV11-2	TRBJ2-7	-	TGTGCCAGCAGCTTAAGCGCGAAGCAGTACTTC	CASSLSAKQYF
-	TRBV7-6	TRBJ1-3	-	TGTGCCAGCAGCACGACAGCAGGCTCTGGAAACACCATATATTTT	CASSTTAGSGNTIYF
-	TRBV9	TRBJ2-1	-	TGTGCCAGCAGCGTCAGACAGAATGAGCAGTTCTTC	CASSVRQNEQFF
-	TRBV25-1	TRBJ2-7	-	TGTGCCAGCAGTGCGTACTACGAGCAGTACTTC	CASSAYYEQYF
-	TRBV7-6	TRBJ2-1	-	TGTGCCAGCAGCTCACCCTCGGGGGCGGGAGCCTACAATGAGCAGTTCTTC	CASSSPSGAGAYNEQFF
-	TRBV27	TRBJ2-7	-	TGTGCCAGCAGTTTAACAAACTCCTACGAGCAGTACTTC	CASSLTNSYEQYF
TRBD2	TRBV4-1	TRBJ2-7	-	TGCGCCAGCAGCCCGGGACTAGTATACGAGCAGTACTTC	CASSPGLVYEQYF
TRBD2	TRBV6-1	TRBJ2-7	-	TGTGCCAGCAGTGAACGGGGGGGAGGGACGTACGAGCAGTACTTC	CASSERGGGTYEQYF
-	TRBV19	TRBJ2-1	-	TGTGCCAGTAGTATAGCCGGGGAGCAGTTCTTC	CASSIAGEQFF
TRBD1	TRBV28	TRBJ1-1	-	TGTGCCAGCAGTTCCCGGGACAGGGGGCTGCCTGAAGCTTTCTTT	CASSSRDRGLPEAFF
TRBD2	TRBV5-1	TRBJ2-3	-	TGCGCCAGCAGCGTAATTAGCGGGAGTAAGGCAGATACGCAGTATTTT	CASSVISGSKADTQYF
TRBD1	TRBV7-9	TRBJ1-6	-	TGTGCCAGCAGCCCTACTATGGGACAGAATTCACCCCTCCACTTT	CASSPTMGQNSPLHF
TRBD2	TRBV6-1	TRBJ2-2	-	TGTGCCAGCAGTGAACTGGGAGGGCCAACCGGGGAGCTGTTTTTT	CASSELGGPTGELFF
TRBD2	TRBV7-9	TRBJ2-5	-	TGTGCCAGCAGCTTATTAGGCGGGGGAGAGACCCAGTACTTC	CASSLLGGGETQYF
-	TRBV18	TRBJ1-6	-	TGTGCCAGCTCACCAGGAGGGAATTCACCCCTCCACTTT	CASSPGGNSPLHF
-	TRBV5-5	TRBJ2-7	-	TGTGCCAGCAGCTCGGACAGCCTCTCCTACGAGCAGTACTTC	CASSSDSLSYEQYF
-	TRBV27	TRBJ2-1	once	TGTGCCAGCATTGGAGTCTTTAGCTCCTACAATGAGCAGTTCTTC	CASIGVFSSYNEQFF
-	TRBV3-1/TRBV3-2	TRBJ2-7	-	TGTGCCAGCAGCCAAGATCTAGGCACCAGCTCCTACGAGCAGTACTTC	CASSQDLGTSSYEQYF
TRBD1	TRBV11-1	TRBJ2-3	-	TGTGCCAGCAGCGTGACTACAGGGGGTCTAGATACGCAGTATTTT	CASSVTTGGLDTQYF
TRBD1	TRBV18	TRBJ2-3	-	TGTGCCAGCTCACCACCCCGGACAGGTCAGCCCTCAGATACGCAGTATTTT	CASSPPRTGQPSDTQYF
-	TRBV6-1	TRBJ1-5	-	TGTGCCAGCAGTGAAAGGGGTGTGAGCAATCAGCCCCAGCATTTT	CASSERGVSNQPQHF
-	TRBV29-1	TRBJ2-7	-	TGCAGCGTCGTGACAGAAACCTACGAGCAGTACTTC	CSVVTETYEQYF
TRBD1	TRBV28	TRBJ2-5	-	TGTGCCAGCAGTTCCGACAGGGCGAAGGAGACCCAGTACTTC	CASSSDRAKETQYF
TRBD2	TRBV4-3	TRBJ2-1	-	TGCGCCAGCAGCCAACCGAAACCCCTAGCGGGAGGTTGGTACAATGAGCAGTTCTTC	CASSQPKPLAGGWYNEQFF
-	TRBV19	TRBJ1-2	-	TGTGCCAGTAGTATAGGCGGCATGGGTCAGGGCTATGGCTACACCTTC	CASSIGGMGQGYGYTF
-	TRBV5-6	TRBJ1-2	-	TGTGCCAGCAGCCGTGGTGGTCCCGAGGGCTACACCTTC	CASSRGGPEGYTF
-	TRBV2	TRBJ2-3	-	TGTGCCAGCAGTGTCAACTTTAGCACAGATACGCAGTATTTT	CASSVNFSTDTQYF
-	TRBV6-4	TRBJ2-2	-	TGTGCCAGCAGTTCGGACAGAAACACCGGGGAGCTGTTTTTT	CASSSDRNTGELFF
TRBD1	TRBV7-2	TRBJ2-1	once	TGTGCCAGCAGCTTAGGTGGGACAGGGGGGATTGAGCAGTTCTTC	CASSLGGTGGIEQFF
TRBD1	TRBV29-1	TRBJ1-1	once	TGCAGCGTTGAAGGGTTACAGGGGGCTGAGGCTTTCTTT	CSVEGLQGAEAFF
TRBD1	TRBV2	TRBJ1-4	few	TGTGCCAGCAGTGGCGATTGGGACAGGGAGGAAAAACTGTTTTTT	CASSGDWDREEKLFF
TRBD2	TRBV18	TRBJ2-7	-	TGTGCCAGCTCTTCGTATACTAGCGGGAGCATATACGAGCAGTACTTC	CASSSYTSGSIYEQYF
TRBD2	TRBV28	TRBJ2-3	-	TGTGCCAGCAGTTCTCTCCAGCGGGACACAGATACGCAGTATTTT	CASSSLQRDTDTQYF
-	TRBV30	TRBJ1-1	-	TGTGCCTGGTCTGAGGTGATGGACACTGAAGCTTTCTTT	CAWSEVMDTEAFF
TRBD1	TRBV29-1	TRBJ1-4	-	TGCAGCGTCACCGGGACAGGCCCAACTAATGAAAAACTGTTTTTT	CSVTGTGPTNEKLFF